At least ten counts were recorded for the clone carrying this TCR beta chain. No antigen is known for it. In TCRdb, the 5' RACE reads were re-called with MiXCR into one record per CDR3 protein. The table shows about 8,900 distinct CDR3 sequences, with around a quarter occurring only once. With 3 bases removed from V and 0 bases from J, the gap between germline ends came to 9 bases. The CDR3 loop spans 16 amino acids. Study results and limitations: Tumor-infiltrating Treg TCR alpha and beta sequences overlapped most with tumor naive CD4+ T cells, then blood naive.

The sequence derives from a female donor with breast cancer. The sequencing sample was made of naive CD4+ T cells sorted from a lymph node. This sample's subset: naive CD4+ T cells, CD4+CD45RA+CD25-. V usage is TRBV12-3 or TRBV12-4 and J usage is TRBJ2-6; D is tentatively TRBD1 or TRBD2 (5 bases each). The CDR3 region is CASSFGGYSGANVLTF. DNA for the CDR3: TGTGCCAGCAGTTTTGGGGGATACTCTGGGGCCAACGTCCTGACTTTC.